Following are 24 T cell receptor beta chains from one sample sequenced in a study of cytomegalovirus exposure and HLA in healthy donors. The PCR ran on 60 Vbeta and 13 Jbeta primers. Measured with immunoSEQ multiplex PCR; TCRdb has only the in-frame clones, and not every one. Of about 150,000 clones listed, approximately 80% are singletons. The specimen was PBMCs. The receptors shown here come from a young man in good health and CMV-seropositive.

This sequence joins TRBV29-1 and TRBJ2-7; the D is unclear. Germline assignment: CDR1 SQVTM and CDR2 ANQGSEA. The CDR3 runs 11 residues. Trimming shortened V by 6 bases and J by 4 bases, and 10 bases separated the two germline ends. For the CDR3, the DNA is TGCAGCGTCGTGACACTTTACGAGCAGTACTTC. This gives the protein CSVVTLYEQYF.

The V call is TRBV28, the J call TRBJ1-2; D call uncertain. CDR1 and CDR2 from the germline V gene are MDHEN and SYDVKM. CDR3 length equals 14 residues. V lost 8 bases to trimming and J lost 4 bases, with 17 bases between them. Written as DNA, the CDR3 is TGTGCCAGCGCAACCAGCACAGACCTCTATGGCTACACCTTC. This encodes CASATSTDLYGYTF.

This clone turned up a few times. CDR3 sequence: CAWSLGQGNQPQHF. CDR3 in DNA: TGTGCCTGGAGTCTGGGACAGGGGAATCAGCCCCAGCATTTT. V and J are TRBV30 and TRBJ1-5; 10 bases line up with TRBD1. The CDR3 runs to 14 residues. Trimming took 2 bases from V and 4 from J; bases not matched to a gene: 2. The germline gives CDR1 GTSNPN, CDR2 SVGIG (reference sequence).

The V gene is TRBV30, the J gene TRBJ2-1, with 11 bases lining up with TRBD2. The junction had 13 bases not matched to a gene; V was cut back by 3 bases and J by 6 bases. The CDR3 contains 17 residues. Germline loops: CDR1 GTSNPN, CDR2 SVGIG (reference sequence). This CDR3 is CAWSDYSGRARSNEQFF. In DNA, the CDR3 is TGTGCCTGGAGCGATTATAGCGGGAGGGCCAGAAGCAATGAGCAGTTCTTC.

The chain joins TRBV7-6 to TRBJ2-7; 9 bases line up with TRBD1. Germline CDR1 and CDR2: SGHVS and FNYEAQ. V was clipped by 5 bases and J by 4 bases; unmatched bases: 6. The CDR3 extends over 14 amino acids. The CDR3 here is CASSVMDRGYEQYF. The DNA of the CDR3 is TGTGCCAGCAGCGTAATGGACAGGGGTTACGAGCAGTACTTC. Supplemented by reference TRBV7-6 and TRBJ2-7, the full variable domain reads GAGVSQSPRYKVTKRGQDVALRCDPISGHVSLYWYRQALGQGPEFLTYFNYEAQQDKSGLPNDRFSAERPEGSISTLTIQRTEQRDSAMYRCASSVMDRGYEQYFGPGTRLTVT.

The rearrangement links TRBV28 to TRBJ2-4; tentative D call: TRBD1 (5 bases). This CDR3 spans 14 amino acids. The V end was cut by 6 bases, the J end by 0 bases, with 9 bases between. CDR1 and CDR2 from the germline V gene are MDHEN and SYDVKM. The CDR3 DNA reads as TGTGCCAGCAGCTCTCAGGGAGCCAAAAACATTCAGTACTTC. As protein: CASSSQGAKNIQYF.

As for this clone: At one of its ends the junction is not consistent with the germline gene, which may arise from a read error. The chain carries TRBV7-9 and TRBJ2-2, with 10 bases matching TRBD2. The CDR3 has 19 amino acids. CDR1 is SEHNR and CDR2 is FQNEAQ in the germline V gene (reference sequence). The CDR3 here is CSSSSRRTTSGKSTGELFF. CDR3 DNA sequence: TGTTCCAGCAGCTCCCGAAGAACTACTAGCGGGAAAAGCACCGGGGAGCTGTTTTTT.

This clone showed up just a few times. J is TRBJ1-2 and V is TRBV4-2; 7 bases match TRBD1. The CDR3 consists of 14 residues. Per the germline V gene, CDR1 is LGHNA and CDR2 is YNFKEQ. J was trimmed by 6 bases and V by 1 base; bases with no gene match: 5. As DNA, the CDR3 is TGTGCCAGCAGCCAAGGACAGGGCATCGATGGCTACACCTTC. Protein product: CASSQGQGIDGYTF.

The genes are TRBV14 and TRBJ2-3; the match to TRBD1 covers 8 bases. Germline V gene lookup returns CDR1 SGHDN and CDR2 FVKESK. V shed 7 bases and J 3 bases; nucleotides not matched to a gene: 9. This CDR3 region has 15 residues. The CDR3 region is CASKNGRGLTDTQYF. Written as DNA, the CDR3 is TGTGCCAGCAAAAACGGCAGGGGGCTTACAGATACGCAGTATTTT.

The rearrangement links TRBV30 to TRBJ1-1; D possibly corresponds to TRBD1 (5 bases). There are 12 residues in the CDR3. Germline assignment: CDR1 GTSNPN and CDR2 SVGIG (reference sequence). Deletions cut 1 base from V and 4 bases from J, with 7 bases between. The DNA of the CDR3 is TGTGCCTGGAGTGGGGGCCCCACTGAAGCTTTCTTT. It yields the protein CAWSGGPTEAFF.

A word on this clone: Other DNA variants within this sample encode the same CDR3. CDR3: CASSLDRGYEQYF. CDR3 nucleotide sequence: TGTGCCAGCAGCTTGGACAGGGGTTACGAGCAGTACTTC. The rearrangement joins TRBV5-4 to TRBJ2-7, with 7 nucleotides matching TRBD1. Germline lookup yields CDR1 SGHNT and CDR2 YYREEE (reference sequence). Trimming at V came to 0 bases and at J to 4 bases, leaving 1 base not matched to a gene. This CDR3 is built from 13 residues.

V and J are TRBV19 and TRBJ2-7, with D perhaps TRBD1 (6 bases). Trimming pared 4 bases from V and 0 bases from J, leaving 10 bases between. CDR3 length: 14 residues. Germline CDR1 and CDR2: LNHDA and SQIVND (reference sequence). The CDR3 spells CASSTQDSSYEQYF. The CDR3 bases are TGTGCCAGTAGTACCCAGGACAGCTCCTACGAGCAGTACTTC. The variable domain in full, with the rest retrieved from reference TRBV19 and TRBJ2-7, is DGGITQSPKYLFRKEGQNVTLSCEQNLNHDAMYWYRQDPGQGLRLIYYSQIVNDFQKGDIAEGYSVSREKKESFPLTVTSAQKNPTAFYLCASSTQDSSYEQYFGPGTRLTVT.

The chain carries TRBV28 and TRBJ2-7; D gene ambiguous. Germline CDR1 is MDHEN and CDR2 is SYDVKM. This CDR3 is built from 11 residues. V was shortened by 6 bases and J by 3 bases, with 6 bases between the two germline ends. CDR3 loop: CASRSYYEQYF. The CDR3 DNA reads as TGTGCCAGCAGGTCTTACTACGAGCAGTACTTC.

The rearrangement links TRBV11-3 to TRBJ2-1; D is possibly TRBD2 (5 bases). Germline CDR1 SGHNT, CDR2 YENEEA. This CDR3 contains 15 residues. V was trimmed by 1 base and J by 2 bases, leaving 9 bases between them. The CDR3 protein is CASSLGAEAYNEQFF. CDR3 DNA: TGTGCCAGCAGCTTAGGGGCGGAGGCCTACAATGAGCAGTTCTTC.

CDR3 coding DNA: TGTGCCAGTAGTTCGACGGACAGGGGTCTGTACTTC. It encodes CASSSTDRGLYF. V is TRBV19 and J is TRBJ2-7; 9 bases are shared with TRBD1. V was pared by 5 bases and J by 12 bases, with 8 bases of the junction left unmatched. This CDR3 contains 12 residues. Per germline, CDR1 LNHDA and CDR2 SQIVND (reference sequence).

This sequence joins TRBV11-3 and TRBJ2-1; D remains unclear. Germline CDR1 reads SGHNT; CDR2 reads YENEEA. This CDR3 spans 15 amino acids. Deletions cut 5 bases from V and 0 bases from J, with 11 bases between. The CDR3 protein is CASSPGYSSYNEQFF. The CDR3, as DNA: TGTGCCAGCAGCCCCGGGTATAGCTCCTACAATGAGCAGTTCTTC.

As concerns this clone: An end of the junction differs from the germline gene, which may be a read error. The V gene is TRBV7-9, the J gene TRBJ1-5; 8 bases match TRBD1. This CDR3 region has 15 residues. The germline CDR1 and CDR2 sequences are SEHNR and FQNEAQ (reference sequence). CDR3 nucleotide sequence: TGTTCCAGCAGCTCAGACAGGGGCGCCCTTGGGACCCAGCATTTT. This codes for CSSSSDRGALGTQHF.

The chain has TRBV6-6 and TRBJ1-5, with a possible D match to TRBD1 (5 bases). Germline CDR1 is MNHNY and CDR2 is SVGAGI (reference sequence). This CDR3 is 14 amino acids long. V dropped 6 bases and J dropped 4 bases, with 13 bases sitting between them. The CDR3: CASRQDISNQPQHF. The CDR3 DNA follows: TGTGCCAGCAGGCAGGACATATCGAATCAGCCCCAGCATTTT.

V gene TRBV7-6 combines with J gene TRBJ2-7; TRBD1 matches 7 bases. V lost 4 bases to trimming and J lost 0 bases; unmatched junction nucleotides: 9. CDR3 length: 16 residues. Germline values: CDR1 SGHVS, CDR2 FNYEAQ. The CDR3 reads CASSSEVGQSSYEQYF. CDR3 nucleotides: TGTGCCAGCAGCTCCGAAGTGGGACAGAGCTCCTACGAGCAGTACTTC.

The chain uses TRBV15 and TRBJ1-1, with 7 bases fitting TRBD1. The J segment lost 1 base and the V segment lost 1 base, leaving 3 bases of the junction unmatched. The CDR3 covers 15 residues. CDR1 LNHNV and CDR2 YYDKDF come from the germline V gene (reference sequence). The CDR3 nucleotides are TGTGCCACCAGCAGAGGGGGACAGCCGAACACTGAAGCTTTCTTT. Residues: CATSRGGQPNTEAFF.

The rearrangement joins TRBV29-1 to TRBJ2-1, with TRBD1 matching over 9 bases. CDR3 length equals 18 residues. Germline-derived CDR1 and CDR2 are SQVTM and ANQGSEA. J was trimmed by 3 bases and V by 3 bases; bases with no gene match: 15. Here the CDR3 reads CSVEPWTGAIVGYNEQFF. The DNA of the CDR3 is TGCAGCGTTGAGCCTTGGACAGGGGCGATTGTAGGCTACAATGAGCAGTTCTTC.

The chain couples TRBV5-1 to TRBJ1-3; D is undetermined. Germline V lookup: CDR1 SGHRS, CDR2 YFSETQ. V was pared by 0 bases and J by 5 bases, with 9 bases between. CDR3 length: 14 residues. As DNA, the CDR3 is TGCGCCAGCAGCTTGGACGGGAGTCGAAACACCATATATTTT. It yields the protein CASSLDGSRNTIYF.

CDR3 region: CASSLATGPNTGELFF. DNA of the CDR3: TGTGCCAGCAGCTTAGCCACAGGGCCGAACACCGGGGAGCTGTTTTTT. The rearrangement joins TRBV11-3 to TRBJ2-2; D perhaps matches TRBD1 (6 bases). V lost 1 base and J 0 bases, leaving 9 bases between the germline ends. Germline assignment: CDR1 SGHNT and CDR2 YENEEA. The length of the CDR3 is 16 residues.

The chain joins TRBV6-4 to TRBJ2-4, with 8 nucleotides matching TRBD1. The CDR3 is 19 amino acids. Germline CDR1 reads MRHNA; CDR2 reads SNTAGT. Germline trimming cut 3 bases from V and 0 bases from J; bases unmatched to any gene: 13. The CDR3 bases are TGTGCCAGCAGTGAGACGGGACAGGTCGTTGTTATAGCCAAAAACATTCAGTACTTC. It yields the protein CASSETGQVVVIAKNIQYF.